The entry below describes one T cell receptor (beta chain). Its antigen specificity is not known. No clone much larger than this one lies a single base away; base qualities are absent. Taken from the germline V gene (reference sequence), the CDR1 and CDR2 loops are LNHDA and SQIVND. Inclusive of the bounding cysteine and phenylalanine, the CDR3 is 13 residues long. The read is trimmed to its CDR3 DNA, 39 bases read in frame from base 1. V drops 5 bases and J drops 0 bases, leaving 7 bases in between. The record originates from a study of T cell responses to AZD1222 COVID-19 vaccine (dated by TCRdb to 2020 to 2023). Notes on the research overall: A total of 230 to 250 trial participants underwent TCR sequencing, of whom around 200 received two doses of AZD1222 and some 25 received two doses of the MenACWY control vaccine. Enrollment into the trials was organized by age into subgroups of 18-55, 56-69 and 70-plus years, and those subgroups contained roughly 150, 30 and 60 TCR-sequenced participants, respectively. Study-wide conclusions, independent of this receptor: Most participants were white British and females outnumbered males, and the authors suggested that clonal diversity may have been underestimated. In the small 56-69-year group, the increase in depth fell short of significance, most likely because of low power. Because no day 14 peak-response samples were available, repertoires were characterized only after the peak T cell response. Spike-specific TCR breadth and depth rose significantly after two AZD1222 doses compared with day 0 and with MenACWY recipients. The vaccine-associated CD4 TCRs covered the entire spike protein, and the dominant responses fell in regions 160-218 and 743-854. Conclusions about previously exposed vaccinees are limited, since just 6 or 7 AZD1222 recipients were seropositive for SARS-CoV-2 at baseline. Epitopes outside the regions mutated in the B.1.351 and B.1.1.7 variants were reportedly recognized by nearly half of the unique spike-specific TCRs.

The CDR3 regions of human TCRbeta chains were subjected to immunosequencing. The original methods were these. TCRs in the repertoires were compared against a reference library of SARS-CoV-2-specific TCRs that had been generated with the MIRA antigen-specificity platform. Breadth meant the fraction of unique TCRs that were SARS-CoV-2-associated, whereas depth meant the fraction of total T cells that were SARS-CoV-2-associated. Using the MIRA data, every spike-specific TCR was mapped to the spike region that the TCR reacted to and assigned to either a CD4 or a CD8 class. Log10-transformed breadth and depth values were compared by one-way ANOVA with Sidak's multiple comparisons tests. The table was pulled from immuneACCESS by TCRdb, which kept in-frame rearrangements only. Such tables lose some clones; where checked, under half of the loss comes from unresolved V genes, and the rest has no known cause. V and J calls and clone size are copied from that table; D and trimming were computed from the DNA. The sample has over 150,000 clones on record, roughly 90% of them singletons. Together, the top ten hold around 4.4% of the sample.

In the paper's terms, the time point label means: about 28 days (+/-7) after the second vaccine dose. AZD1222 recipients whose second dose came at about 4 weeks and those whose second dose came at about 12 weeks were combined into one group, since spike-specific TCR depth and breadth did not differ between the two schedules. The vaccinee samples were drawn from two UK trials, COV001 and COV002, one of which was a single-blind randomized controlled phase 2/3 trial testing AZD1222 (ChAdOx1 nCoV-19) in healthy adults. For TCRbeta chain sequencing, PBMC samples were collected from trial participants at day 0 and at day 28 after the second dose.

Sequencing was performed on peripheral blood, taken 28 days after the second AZD1222 dose. This TCR was sampled from an adult who received the AZD1222 COVID-19 vaccine. The chain is encoded by TRBV19 joined to TRBJ1-1; no D gene is confidently identified. The nucleotide sequence reads as follows: TGTGCCAGTAGTTCGTACATGAACACTGAAGCTTTCTTT. It translates as CASSSYMNTEAFF.